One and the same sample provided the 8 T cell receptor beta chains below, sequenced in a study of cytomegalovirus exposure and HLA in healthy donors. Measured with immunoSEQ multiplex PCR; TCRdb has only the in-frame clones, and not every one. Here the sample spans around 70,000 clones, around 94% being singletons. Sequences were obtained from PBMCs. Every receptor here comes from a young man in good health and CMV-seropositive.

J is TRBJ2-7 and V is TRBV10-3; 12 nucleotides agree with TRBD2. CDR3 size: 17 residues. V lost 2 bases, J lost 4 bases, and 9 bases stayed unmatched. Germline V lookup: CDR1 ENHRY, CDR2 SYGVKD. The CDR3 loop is CAISEASGRDFRYEQYF. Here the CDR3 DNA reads TGTGCCATCAGTGAGGCTAGCGGGAGGGACTTCAGGTACGAGCAGTACTTC.

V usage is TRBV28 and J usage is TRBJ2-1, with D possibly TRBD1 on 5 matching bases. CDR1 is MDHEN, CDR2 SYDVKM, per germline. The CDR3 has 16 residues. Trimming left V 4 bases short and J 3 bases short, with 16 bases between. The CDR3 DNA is TGTGCCAGCAGTTCGAGTAGGGGCAGAATCTACAATGAGCAGTTCTTC. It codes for CASSSSRGRIYNEQFF.

The CDR3 nucleotides read TGTGCCAGCAGCTTGGCCGGGGTCCACAATGAGCAGTTCTTC. As protein: CASSLAGVHNEQFF. V is TRBV5-4 and J is TRBJ2-1, with TRBD2 as a possible D gene (5 bases). V was trimmed by 0 bases and J by 5 bases, leaving 9 bases between them. The V gene's germline CDR1 is SGHNT and CDR2 YYREEE (reference sequence). This CDR3 has 14 residues. Full variable domain (outside the CDR3, taken from reference TRBV5-4 and TRBJ2-1): ETGVTQSPTHLIKTRGQQVTLRCSSQSGHNTVSWYQQALGQGPQFIFQYYREEENGRGNFPPRFSGLQFPNYSSELNVNALELDDSALYLCASSLAGVHNEQFFGPGTRLTVL.

The CDR3 reads CASSNHLQATQYF. DNA for the CDR3: TGTGCCAGCAGCAACCACCTCCAGGCGACCCAGTACTTC. The chain couples TRBV11-2 to TRBJ2-5; no reliable D call. The CDR3 has 13 residues. Trimming pared 5 bases from V and 7 bases from J, leaving 14 bases between. Germline V gene sequence: CDR1 SGHAT, CDR2 FQNNGV.

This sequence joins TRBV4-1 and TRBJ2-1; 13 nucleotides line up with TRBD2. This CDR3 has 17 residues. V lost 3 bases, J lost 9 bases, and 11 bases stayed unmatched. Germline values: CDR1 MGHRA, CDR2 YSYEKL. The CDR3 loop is CASSHPRTSGSIGEQFF. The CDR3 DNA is TGCGCCAGCAGCCATCCCCGGACTAGCGGGAGCATAGGTGAGCAGTTCTTC.

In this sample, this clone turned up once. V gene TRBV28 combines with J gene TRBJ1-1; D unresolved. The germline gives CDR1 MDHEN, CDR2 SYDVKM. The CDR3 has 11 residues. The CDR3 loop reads CGPDMNTEAFF. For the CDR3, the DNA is TGTGGCCCCGACATGAACACTGAAGCTTTCTTT.

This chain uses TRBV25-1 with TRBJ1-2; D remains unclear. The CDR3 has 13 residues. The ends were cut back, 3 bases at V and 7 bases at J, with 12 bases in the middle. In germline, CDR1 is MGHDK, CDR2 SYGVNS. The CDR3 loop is CASSDFQEVGYTF. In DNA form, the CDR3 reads TGTGCCAGCAGTGATTTTCAGGAAGTTGGCTACACCTTC.

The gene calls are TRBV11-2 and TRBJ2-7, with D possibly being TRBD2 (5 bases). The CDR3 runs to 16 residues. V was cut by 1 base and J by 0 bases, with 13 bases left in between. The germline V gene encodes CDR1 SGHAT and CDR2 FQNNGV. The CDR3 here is CASSLGGSGNSYEQYF. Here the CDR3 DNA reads TGTGCCAGCAGCTTAGGGGGTTCGGGAAACTCCTACGAGCAGTACTTC.